These T cell receptor beta chains were read from a single sample in a study of blood T cell repertoires in COVID-19. The protocol was immunoSEQ multiplex PCR, while the TCRdb copy is restricted to in-frame clones and leaves out a portion. The table lists 300,000 to 400,000 clones, around 89% of them singletons. Specimen: PBMCs or T cells enriched from blood (not recorded which). The receptors stem from a man younger than 35 who had recovered from COVID-19. Each CDR3 is given with its conserved first and last residue. The order of the fields is D gene, V gene, clone size, J gene, CDR3 DNA, CDR3 protein. D genes are given only for firm matches. Size is stated for part of the rows, as once, few or many counts, or as a class when the clone is expanded.

d_call: .; v_call: TRBV6-5; clone_size: few; j_call: TRBJ1-5; cdr3_nt: TGTGCCAGCAGTTACAGGGGAGGCCAGCCCCAGCATTTT; cdr3_aa: CASSYRGGQPQHF
d_call: TRBD2; v_call: TRBV5-5; clone_size: .; j_call: TRBJ2-2; cdr3_nt: TGTGCCAGCAGCTGGTCTCCACTAGCGGACAACACCGGGGAGCTGTTTTTT; cdr3_aa: CASSWSPLADNTGELFF
d_call: .; v_call: TRBV7-8; clone_size: .; j_call: TRBJ2-7; cdr3_nt: TGTGCCAGCAGCCCACGGGCGGGCATCTCCTACGAGCAGTACTTC; cdr3_aa: CASSPRAGISYEQYF
d_call: .; v_call: TRBV9; clone_size: .; j_call: TRBJ1-3; cdr3_nt: TGTGCCAGCAGCGCCCCGTCTGAAGGGAGGGGAGGCACCATATATTTT; cdr3_aa: CASSAPSEGRGGTIYF
d_call: .; v_call: TRBV3-1/TRBV3-2; clone_size: once; j_call: TRBJ1-1; cdr3_nt: TGTGCCAGCAGCCAAGATTACAGAATTGAAGCTTTCTTT; cdr3_aa: CASSQDYRIEAFF
d_call: TRBD1; v_call: TRBV3-1/TRBV3-2; clone_size: .; j_call: TRBJ2-7; cdr3_nt: TGTGCCAGCAGCCAAGTTACCGGGACAGGGAGGTACGAGCAGTACTTC; cdr3_aa: CASSQVTGTGRYEQYF
d_call: TRBD2; v_call: TRBV6-5; clone_size: .; j_call: TRBJ2-7; cdr3_nt: TGTGCCAGCAATGCGGTCGGGAGGAGCTCCTACGAGCAGTACTTC; cdr3_aa: CASNAVGRSSYEQYF
d_call: TRBD1; v_call: TRBV29-1; clone_size: few; j_call: TRBJ1-2; cdr3_nt: TGCAGCGTGAAGAAACAGGGGCGGGGCTATGGCTACACCTTC; cdr3_aa: CSVKKQGRGYGYTF
d_call: .; v_call: TRBV2; clone_size: .; j_call: TRBJ2-7; cdr3_nt: TGTGCCAGCACCGCCCGAGGCCACTCCTACGAGCAGTACTTC; cdr3_aa: CASTARGHSYEQYF
d_call: TRBD1; v_call: TRBV27; clone_size: .; j_call: TRBJ2-7; cdr3_nt: TGTGCCAGCAGCCAAAGACAGGGGGGTTACGAGCAGTACTTC; cdr3_aa: CASSQRQGGYEQYF
d_call: TRBD1; v_call: TRBV5-6; clone_size: .; j_call: TRBJ1-5; cdr3_nt: TGTGCCAGCAGCTTTCAGGGGGCGACCAGGAATCAGCCCCAGCATTTT; cdr3_aa: CASSFQGATRNQPQHF
d_call: TRBD1; v_call: TRBV30; clone_size: .; j_call: TRBJ2-7; cdr3_nt: TGTGCCTGGAGCACCGGGACAGGATCCTACGAGCAGTACTTC; cdr3_aa: CAWSTGTGSYEQYF
d_call: TRBD2; v_call: TRBV18; clone_size: once; j_call: TRBJ2-7; cdr3_nt: TGTGCCAGCTCACCCCTGGGAGGGAAGGACGAGCAGTACTTC; cdr3_aa: CASSPLGGKDEQYF
d_call: TRBD2; v_call: TRBV12-5; clone_size: .; j_call: TRBJ2-7; cdr3_nt: TGTGCTTCGGGACTAGCGGGTTTTGGGAAGCAGTACTTC; cdr3_aa: CASGLAGFGKQYF
d_call: .; v_call: TRBV28; clone_size: .; j_call: TRBJ1-5; cdr3_nt: TGTGCCAGCCTTCTTGGCGGGGGCCAAGGCAATCAGCCCCAGCATTTT; cdr3_aa: CASLLGGGQGNQPQHF
d_call: .; v_call: TRBV14; clone_size: .; j_call: TRBJ1-6; cdr3_nt: TGTGCCAGCAGCCCACGGAGTAATTCACCCCTCCACTTT; cdr3_aa: CASSPRSNSPLHF